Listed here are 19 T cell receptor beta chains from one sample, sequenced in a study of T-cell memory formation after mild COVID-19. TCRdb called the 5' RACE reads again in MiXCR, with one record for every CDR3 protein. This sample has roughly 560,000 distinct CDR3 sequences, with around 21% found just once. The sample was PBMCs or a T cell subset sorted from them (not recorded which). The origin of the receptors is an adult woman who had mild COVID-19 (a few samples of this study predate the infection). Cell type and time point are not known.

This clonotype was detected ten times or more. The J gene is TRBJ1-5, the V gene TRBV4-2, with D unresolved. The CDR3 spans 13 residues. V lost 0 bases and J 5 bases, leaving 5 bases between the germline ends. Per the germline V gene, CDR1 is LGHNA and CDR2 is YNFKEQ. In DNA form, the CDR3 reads TGTGCCAGCAGCCAAGATCGGGATCAGCCCCAGCATTTT. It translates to CASSQDRDQPQHF.

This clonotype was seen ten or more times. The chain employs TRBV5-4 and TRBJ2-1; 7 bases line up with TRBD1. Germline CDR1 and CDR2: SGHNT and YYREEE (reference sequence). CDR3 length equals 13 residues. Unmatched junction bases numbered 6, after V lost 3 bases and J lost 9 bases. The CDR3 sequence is CASSSDRVLEQFF. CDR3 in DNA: TGTGCCAGCAGCTCCGACAGGGTCCTTGAGCAGTTCTTC.

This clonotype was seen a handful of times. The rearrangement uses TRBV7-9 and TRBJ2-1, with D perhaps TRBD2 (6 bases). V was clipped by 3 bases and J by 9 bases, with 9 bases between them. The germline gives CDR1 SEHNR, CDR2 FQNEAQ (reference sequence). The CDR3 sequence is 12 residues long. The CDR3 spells CASSFSGVEQFF. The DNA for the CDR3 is TGTGCCAGCAGCTTCTCGGGAGTTGAGCAGTTCTTC.

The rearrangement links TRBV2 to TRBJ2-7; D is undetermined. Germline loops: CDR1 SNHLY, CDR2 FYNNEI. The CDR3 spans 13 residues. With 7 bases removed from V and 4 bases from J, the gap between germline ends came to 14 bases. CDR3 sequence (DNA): TGTGCCAGCAAAGCCGGACCCATATACGAGCAGTACTTC. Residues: CASKAGPIYEQYF.

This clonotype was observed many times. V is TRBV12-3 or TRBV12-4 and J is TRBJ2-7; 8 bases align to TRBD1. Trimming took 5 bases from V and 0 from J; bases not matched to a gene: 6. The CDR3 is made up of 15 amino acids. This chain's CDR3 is CASSPRQGSSYEQYF. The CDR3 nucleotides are TGTGCCAGCAGTCCCCGACAGGGGAGCTCCTACGAGCAGTACTTC.

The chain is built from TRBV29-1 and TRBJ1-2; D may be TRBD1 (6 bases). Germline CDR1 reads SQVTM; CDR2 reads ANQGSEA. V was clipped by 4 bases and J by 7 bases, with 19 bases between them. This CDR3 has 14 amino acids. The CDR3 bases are TGCAGCGTTGGTAATGGACAGTTTCCCTGTGGCTACACCTTC. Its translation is CSVGNGQFPCGYTF.

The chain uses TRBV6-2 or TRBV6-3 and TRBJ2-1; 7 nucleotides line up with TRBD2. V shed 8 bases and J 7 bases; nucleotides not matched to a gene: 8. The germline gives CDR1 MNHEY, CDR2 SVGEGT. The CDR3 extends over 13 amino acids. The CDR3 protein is CASGRASLNEQFF. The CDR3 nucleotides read TGTGCCAGCGGGAGGGCCAGTTTAAATGAGCAGTTCTTC.

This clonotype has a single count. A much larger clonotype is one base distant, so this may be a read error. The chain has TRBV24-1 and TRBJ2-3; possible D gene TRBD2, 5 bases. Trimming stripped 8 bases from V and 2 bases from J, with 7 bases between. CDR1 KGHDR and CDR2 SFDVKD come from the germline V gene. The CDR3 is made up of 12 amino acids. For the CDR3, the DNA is TGTGCCACCAACGGGGACACAGATACGCAGTATTTT. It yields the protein CATNGDTDTQYF.

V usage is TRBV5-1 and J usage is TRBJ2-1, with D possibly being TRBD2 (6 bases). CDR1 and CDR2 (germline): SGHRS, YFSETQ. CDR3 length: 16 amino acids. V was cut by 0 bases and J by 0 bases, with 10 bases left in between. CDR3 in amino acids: CASSLGGTDSYNEQFF. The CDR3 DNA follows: TGCGCCAGCAGCTTGGGCGGGACCGACTCCTACAATGAGCAGTTCTTC.

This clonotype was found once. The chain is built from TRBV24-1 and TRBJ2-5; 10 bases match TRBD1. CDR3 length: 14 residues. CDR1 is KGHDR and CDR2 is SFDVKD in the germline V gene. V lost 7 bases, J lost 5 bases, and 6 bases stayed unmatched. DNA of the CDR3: TGTGCCACCAGGGGACAGGGGATGGGGGAGACCCAGTACTTC. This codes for CATRGQGMGETQYF.

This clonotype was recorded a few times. CDR3 in amino acids: CASSVATGAGELFF. The DNA of the CDR3 is TGTGCCAGCAGCGTAGCTACGGGGGCCGGGGAGCTGTTTTTT. The chain combines TRBV9 with TRBJ2-2; D possibly corresponds to TRBD2 (6 bases). Germline assignment: CDR1 SGDLS and CDR2 YYNGEE. Trimming stripped 0 bases from V and 6 bases from J, with 9 bases between. The CDR3 extends over 14 amino acids.

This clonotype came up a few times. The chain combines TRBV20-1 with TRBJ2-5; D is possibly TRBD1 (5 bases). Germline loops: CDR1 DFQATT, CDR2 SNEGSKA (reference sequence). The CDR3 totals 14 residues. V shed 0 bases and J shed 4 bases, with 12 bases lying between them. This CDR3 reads CSARETGMLETQYF. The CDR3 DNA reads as TGCAGTGCTAGAGAAACAGGAATGCTAGAGACCCAGTACTTC.

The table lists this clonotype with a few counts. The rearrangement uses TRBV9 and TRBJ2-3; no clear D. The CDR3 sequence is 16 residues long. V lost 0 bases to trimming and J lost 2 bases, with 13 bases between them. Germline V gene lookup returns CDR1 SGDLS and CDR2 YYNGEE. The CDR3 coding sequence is TGTGCCAGCAGCGTAGATATAAGCGAATACACAGATACGCAGTATTTT. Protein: CASSVDISEYTDTQYF.

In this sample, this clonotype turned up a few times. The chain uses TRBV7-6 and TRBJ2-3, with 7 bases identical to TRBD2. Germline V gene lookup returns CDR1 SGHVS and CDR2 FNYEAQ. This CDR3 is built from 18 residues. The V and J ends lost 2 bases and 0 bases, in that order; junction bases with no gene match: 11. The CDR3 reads CASSLYPSSGESTDTQYF. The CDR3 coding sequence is TGTGCCAGCAGCTTATACCCCTCGAGCGGGGAGAGCACAGATACGCAGTATTTT.

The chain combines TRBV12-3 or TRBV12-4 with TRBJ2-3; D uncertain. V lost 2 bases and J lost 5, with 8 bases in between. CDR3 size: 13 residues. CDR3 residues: CASSLSTRDTQYF. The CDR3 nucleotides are TGTGCCAGCAGTTTAAGTACCAGAGATACGCAGTATTTT.

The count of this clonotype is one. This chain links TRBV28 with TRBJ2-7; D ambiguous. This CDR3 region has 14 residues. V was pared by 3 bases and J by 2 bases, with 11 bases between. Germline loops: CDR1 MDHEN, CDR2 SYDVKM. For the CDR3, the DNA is TGTGCCAGCAGTTTTAATAACTTCGCCTACGAGCAGTACTTC. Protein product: CASSFNNFAYEQYF.

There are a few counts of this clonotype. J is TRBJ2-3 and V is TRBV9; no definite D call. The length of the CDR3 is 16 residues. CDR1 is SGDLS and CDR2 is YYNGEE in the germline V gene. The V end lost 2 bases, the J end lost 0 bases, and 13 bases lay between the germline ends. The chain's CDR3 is CASSVVTSTSTDTQYF. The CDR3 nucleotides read TGTGCCAGCAGCGTGGTAACTTCCACTAGCACAGATACGCAGTATTTT.

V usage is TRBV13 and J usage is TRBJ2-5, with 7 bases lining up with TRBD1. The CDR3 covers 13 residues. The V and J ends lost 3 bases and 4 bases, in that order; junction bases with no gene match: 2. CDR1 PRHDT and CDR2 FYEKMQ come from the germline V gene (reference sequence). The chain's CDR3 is CASSFPGGETQYF. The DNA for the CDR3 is TGTGCCAGCAGCTTTCCAGGGGGAGAGACCCAGTACTTC.

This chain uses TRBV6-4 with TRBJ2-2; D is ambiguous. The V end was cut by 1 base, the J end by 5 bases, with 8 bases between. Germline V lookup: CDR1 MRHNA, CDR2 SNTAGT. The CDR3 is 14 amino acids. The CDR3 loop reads CASSDYKGTGELFF. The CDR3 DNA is TGTGCCAGCAGTGACTATAAGGGAACCGGGGAGCTGTTTTTT.